Presented here are 10 T cell receptor beta chains from one specimen sequenced in a study of shared clonotypes between healthy human individuals (dated by TCRdb to 2020 to 2021). Library preparation employed the immunoSEQ multiplex PCR assay. The immuneACCESS repertoire file appears here via TCRdb, limited to in-frame rearrangements. These files lack a portion of the clones; in checked studies, under half of the deficit traces to unresolved V genes, and the cause of the others is not known. In all, the sample holds under 1 million clones, and approximately 97% of those were seen once. Less than 0.25% of the sample rests with the top ten. CD8 naive samples were obtained by positive selection for CCR7 among CD45RO-negative cells, yielding a CD45RA+CCR7+ population from which TemRA cells were excluded. Sequenced material: naive CD8+ T cells sorted from blood. Reading the label with the study, this specimen's cell subset or site is: CD45RA+CCR7+. These receptors were taken from a man aged 25-40 years in good health.

V and J are TRBV28 and TRBJ2-2; D remains unclear. The germline V gene encodes CDR1 MDHEN and CDR2 SYDVKM. The V gene lost 3 bases and the J gene lost 2 bases, with 7 bases spanning the gap. The CDR3 is 14 amino acids. The CDR3 nucleotides are TGTGCCAGCAGTTTCGCAGTCAACACCGGGGAGCTGTTTTTT. Residues: CASSFAVNTGELFF.

The chain carries TRBV5-1 and TRBJ2-2; 8 bases are a match to TRBD2. J was trimmed by 1 base and V by 4 bases; bases with no gene match: 9. Germline assignment: CDR1 SGHRS and CDR2 YFSETQ. CDR3 length: 17 residues. CDR3 DNA sequence: TGCGCCAGCAGCCCGAAGTTAGCGGGAATGAACACCGGGGAGCTGTTTTTT. Translating gives CASSPKLAGMNTGELFF.

The gene calls are TRBV18 and TRBJ1-5; D is possibly TRBD1 (5 bases). Germline V gene sequence: CDR1 KGHSH, CDR2 LQKENI. V lost 8 bases, J lost 0 bases, and 14 bases lay in between. This CDR3 comprises 15 residues. The CDR3 loop is CASTSRGDSNQPQHF. In nucleotides, the CDR3 is TGTGCCAGCACATCGCGAGGGGATAGCAATCAGCCCCAGCATTTT. Looking up the rest from reference TRBV18 and TRBJ1-5 gives the full variable domain: NAGVMQNPRHLVRRRGQEARLRCSPMKGHSHVYWYRQLPEEGLKFMVYLQKENIIDESGMPKERFSAEFPKEGPSILRIQQVVRGDSAAYFCASTSRGDSNQPQHFGDGTRLSIL.

CDR3 protein: CASSRGRESYNEQFF. For the CDR3, the DNA is TGTGCCAGCAGCAGAGGGCGGGAGTCCTACAATGAGCAGTTCTTC. The chain joins TRBV7-9 to TRBJ2-1; 7 nucleotides match TRBD2. This CDR3 is built from 15 residues. Germline values: CDR1 SEHNR, CDR2 FQNEAQ (reference sequence). J gave up 1 base and V 5 bases, and 5 bases lay outside the gene matches. Full variable domain (rest looked up from reference TRBV7-9 and TRBJ2-1): DTGVSQNPRHKITKRGQNVTFRCDPISEHNRLYWYRQTLGQGPEFLTYFQNEAQLEKSRLLSDRFSAERPKGSFSTLEIQRTEQGDSAMYLCASSRGRESYNEQFFGPGTRLTVL.

Regarding this clone: The identical CDR3 is also encoded by other nucleotide sequences in the sample. The V gene is TRBV7-9, the J gene TRBJ2-7; possible D gene TRBD2, 5 bases. The CDR3 covers 13 residues. V lost 2 bases and J lost 4, with 9 bases in between. Germline V gene sequence: CDR1 SEHNR, CDR2 FQNEAQ (reference sequence). The CDR3 DNA reads as TGTGCCAGCAGCTTAACTGGCGGGTACGAGCAGTACTTC. Translating it yields CASSLTGGYEQYF.

Regarding this clone: Other DNA variants within this sample encode the same CDR3. This chain links TRBV5-1 with TRBJ2-5; D gene uncertain. This CDR3 is 13 amino acids long. From germline, CDR1 is SGHRS and CDR2 YFSETQ. Trimming stripped 2 bases from V and 1 base from J, with 6 bases between. CDR3: CASSLGPQETQYF. The CDR3 nucleotides are TGCGCCAGCAGCTTAGGGCCCCAAGAGACCCAGTACTTC.

This clone was observed once. The chain has TRBV7-9 and TRBJ2-1; 7 bases line up with TRBD1. V gave up 4 bases and J gave up 7 bases; unmatched junction bases: 7. The CDR3 length is 14 residues. Germline V gene lookup returns CDR1 SEHNR and CDR2 FQNEAQ (reference sequence). CDR3 residues: CASSWSTGRNEQFF. Written as DNA, the CDR3 is TGTGCCAGCAGCTGGTCGACAGGGCGTAATGAGCAGTTCTTC.

This clone was counted once. The chain couples TRBV7-9 to TRBJ2-1; 13 positions agree with TRBD2. The germline V gene encodes CDR1 SEHNR and CDR2 FQNEAQ (reference sequence). The CDR3 spans 15 residues. V gave up 4 bases and J gave up 6 bases; unmatched junction bases: 3. CDR3 coding DNA: TGTGCCAGCAGCTCGGGACTAGCGGGAAGCAATGAGCAGTTCTTC. This translates into CASSSGLAGSNEQFF.

The V gene is TRBV7-8, the J gene TRBJ2-7; 7 bases are shared with TRBD2. V trimming: 4 bases; J trimming: 2 bases; junction bases outside the gene matches: 5. The CDR3 is 14 residues long. Germline CDR1 reads SGHVS; CDR2 reads FQNEAQ. This CDR3 reads CASSYPAGAYEQYF. CDR3 DNA sequence: TGTGCCAGCAGCTACCCTGCGGGGGCCTACGAGCAGTACTTC. The full variable domain, rest sourced from reference TRBV7-8 and TRBJ2-7, is GAGVSQSPRYKVAKRGQDVALRCDPISGHVSLFWYQQALGQGPEFLTYFQNEAQLDKSGLPSDRFFAERPEGSVSTLKIQRTQQEDSAVYLCASSYPAGAYEQYFGPGTRLTVT.

The genes are TRBV14 and TRBJ1-1; no clear D. Germline values: CDR1 SGHDN, CDR2 FVKESK. The CDR3 length is 14 residues. Trimming stripped 1 base from V and 0 bases from J, with 6 bases between. The CDR3 DNA reads as TGTGCCAGCAGCCAAGCTGAAATGAACACTGAAGCTTTCTTT. Protein: CASSQAEMNTEAFF.